The next 24 T cell receptor beta chains were all read from a single sample in a study of graft-versus-host responses after intestinal transplantation. Their antigens remain unidentified. Clones were read by immunoSEQ multiplex PCR, and TCRdb kept only the in-frame ones, dropping some. The data hold approximately 92,000 clones, with around 90% observed a single time. The sequencing used unstimulated CD8+ T cells sorted from spleen or lymph node cells, collected before intestinal transplant. All receptors derive from a human donor who received an intestinal transplant.

This clone was picked up one time. The rearrangement joins TRBV7-6 to TRBJ2-3, with 11 nucleotides matching TRBD2. The CDR3 loop spans 14 amino acids. In germline, CDR1 is SGHVS, CDR2 FNYEAQ. With 5 bases clipped from V and 5 bases from J, the junction kept 3 bases outside the gene matches. In nucleotides, the CDR3 is TGTGCCAGCAGCCTACTAGCGGGAGAAGATACGCAGTATTTT. This sequence encodes CASSLLAGEDTQYF. Full variable domain (outside the CDR3, taken from reference TRBV7-6 and TRBJ2-3): GAGVSQSPRYKVTKRGQDVALRCDPISGHVSLYWYRQALGQGPEFLTYFNYEAQQDKSGLPNDRFSAERPEGSISTLTIQRTEQRDSAMYRCASSLLAGEDTQYFGPGTRLTVL.

A single count supports this clone. This chain connects TRBV7-5 to TRBJ2-1; the table assigns TRBD1, which was not confirmed against the DNA. TRBV7-5 has pseudogene status. The CDR3 sequence is 19 residues long. The CDR3 DNA follows: TGTGTCAGAAGCACAGCTGCCAGGGGGTACCGAAGCGCCCACAATGAGCAGTTCTTC. Translated, it gives CVRSTAARGYRSAHNEQFF.

This clone was picked up one time. J is TRBJ1-1 and V is TRBV4-2; D is ambiguous. The CDR3 has 18 residues. Germline V gives CDR1 LGHNA, CDR2 YNFKEQ. Trimming removed 0 bases at V and 0 bases at J, with 17 bases between. DNA for the CDR3: TGTGCCAGCAGCCAAGATTTATGGGAGACGGGGATGAACACTGAAGCTTTCTTT. Translating it yields CASSQDLWETGMNTEAFF.

V usage is TRBV7-9 and J usage is TRBJ2-3; 11 nucleotides agree with TRBD2. The CDR3 is made up of 16 amino acids. V lost 1 base to trimming and J lost 6 bases; unmatched junction nucleotides: 6. Germline V gene data show CDR1 as SEHNR and CDR2 as FQNEAQ (reference sequence). CDR3 sequence reads: CASSLDLAGGLDTQYF. The CDR3 DNA reads as TGTGCCAGCAGCTTAGATCTAGCGGGGGGCCTCGATACGCAGTATTTT.

The chain recombines TRBV5-4 with TRBJ1-6; 9 bases line up with TRBD1. The CDR3 runs to 16 residues. V lost 3 bases, J lost 3 bases, and 4 bases stayed unmatched. Germline V gene data show CDR1 as SGHNT and CDR2 as YYREEE (reference sequence). CDR3 in amino acids: CASSSRDRDYNSPLHF. DNA for the CDR3: TGTGCCAGCAGCTCCCGGGACAGGGACTATAATTCACCCCTCCACTTT.

A single count supports this clone. The chain carries TRBV19 and TRBJ2-1; maybe TRBD1 (5 bases). Germline V gene data show CDR1 as LNHDA and CDR2 as SQIVND (reference sequence). V was clipped by 4 bases and J by 6 bases, with 10 bases between them. The CDR3 sequence is 13 residues long. CDR3 amino acids: CASSTPGSNEQFF. As DNA, the CDR3 is TGTGCCAGTAGTACCCCAGGGTCCAATGAGCAGTTCTTC. The full variable domain, with the rest looked up from reference TRBV19 and TRBJ2-1, is DGGITQSPKYLFRKEGQNVTLSCEQNLNHDAMYWYRQDPGQGLRLIYYSQIVNDFQKGDIAEGYSVSREKKESFPLTVTSAQKNPTAFYLCASSTPGSNEQFFGPGTRLTVL.

The chain employs TRBV4-2 and TRBJ1-2; 10 bases line up with TRBD1. CDR3 length: 14 residues. Trimming cost V 2 bases and J 8 bases; bases outside gene matches: 5. In germline, CDR1 is LGHNA, CDR2 YNFKEQ. The CDR3 nucleotides read TGTGCCAGCAGCCAAACCGGGACAGGGGAGGGCTACACCTTC. Encoded protein: CASSQTGTGEGYTF.

The chain links TRBV10-3 to TRBJ2-3; either TRBD1 or TRBD2 may fit D (5 bases each). Germline V CDR1 and CDR2: ENHRY, SYGVKD. This CDR3 is 15 amino acids long. V gave up 4 bases and J gave up 0 bases, with 11 bases separating them. In DNA, the CDR3 is TGTGCCATCAGTGCCGGGACGCAAAGCACAGATACGCAGTATTTT. Translated: CAISAGTQSTDTQYF.

V gene TRBV13 combines with J gene TRBJ2-3; D is undetermined. Germline assignment: CDR1 PRHDT and CDR2 FYEKMQ (reference sequence). The CDR3 is made up of 13 amino acids. Trimming removed 2 bases from V and 5 bases from J, with 8 bases in between. For the CDR3, the DNA is TGTGCCAGCAGCTTAAGCGAGAAAGATACGCAGTATTTT. As protein: CASSLSEKDTQYF.

In this sample, this clone turned up a few times. The chain employs TRBV19 and TRBJ2-6; TRBD2 is a possible D gene (5 bases). Germline loops: CDR1 LNHDA, CDR2 SQIVND (reference sequence). Trimming took 3 bases from V and 1 from J, leaving 10 bases between them. This CDR3 comprises 16 residues. The CDR3 here is CASSIGEGSGANVLTF. The CDR3 coding sequence is TGTGCCAGTAGTATTGGAGAGGGATCTGGGGCCAACGTCCTGACTTTC. The full variable domain, with the rest looked up from reference TRBV19 and TRBJ2-6, is DGGITQSPKYLFRKEGQNVTLSCEQNLNHDAMYWYRQDPGQGLRLIYYSQIVNDFQKGDIAEGYSVSREKKESFPLTVTSAQKNPTAFYLCASSIGEGSGANVLTFGAGSRLTVL.

This sequence joins TRBV12-1 and TRBJ2-1; the D call of TRBD1 is as the table states it, not checked on the DNA. TRBV12-1 is given as a pseudogene. The CDR3 runs to 17 residues. CDR3 DNA: TGTGCCAGCATCAAATCTCGGGACAGGGAGCCTGCAGATGAGCAGTTCTTC. Translation: CASIKSRDREPADEQFF.

The chain is built from TRBV6-5 and TRBJ2-4; 7 bases line up with TRBD1. This CDR3 is built from 13 residues. Trimming cost V 5 bases and J 6 bases; bases outside gene matches: 4. CDR1 MNHEY and CDR2 SVGAGI come from the germline V gene. The CDR3 bases are TGTGCCAGCAGTGGCTACAGGGGAAACATTCAGTACTTC. Protein sequence: CASSGYRGNIQYF.

This clone was observed a single time. V and J are TRBV27 and TRBJ2-7; a weak D match, TRBD1 (5 bases). CDR1 MNHEY and CDR2 SMNVEV come from the germline V gene (reference sequence). The ends were cut back, 0 bases at V and 3 bases at J, with 18 bases in the middle. This CDR3 has 17 residues. CDR3 in DNA: TGTGCCAGCAGTTTATCAGGGGCGGCGTCGACGGTCTACGAGCAGTACTTC. Protein product: CASSLSGAASTVYEQYF.

CDR3 region: CASSPGQNQPQHF. The CDR3 coding sequence is TGTGCCAGCTCGCCGGGACAGAATCAGCCCCAGCATTTT. The gene calls are TRBV18 and TRBJ1-5; 7 nucleotides match TRBD1. The junction had 3 bases not matched to a gene; V was cut back by 6 bases and J by 4 bases. From germline, CDR1 is KGHSH and CDR2 LQKENI. The CDR3 sequence is 13 residues long.

This clone has just one count. This rearrangement joins TRBV15 to TRBJ1-2; D remains ambiguous. V lost 3 bases, J lost 3 bases, and 2 bases lay in between. CDR1 LNHNV and CDR2 YYDKDF come from the germline V gene (reference sequence). This CDR3 has 11 residues. The CDR3 here is CATSRDYGYTF. The CDR3 coding sequence is TGTGCCACCAGCAGGGACTATGGCTACACCTTC.

This clone appeared once. The chain has TRBV11-2 and TRBJ2-1; a weak D match, TRBD2 (6 bases). Per the germline V gene, CDR1 is SGHAT and CDR2 is FQNNGV. This CDR3 is built from 13 residues. Trimming took off 1 base at V and 6 bases at J, with 7 bases between the two ends. This CDR3 is CASSLAAGNEQFF. The CDR3 bases are TGTGCCAGCAGCTTAGCAGCGGGCAATGAGCAGTTCTTC.

This chain links TRBV18 with TRBJ1-6; D is uncertain. The CDR3 covers 15 residues. CDR1 KGHSH and CDR2 LQKENI come from the germline V gene. Between the trimmed V and J ends, which lost 3 bases and 4 bases, there was a span of 10 bases. The CDR3 bases are TGTGCCAGCTCACCCGCATCCCAGTATAATTCACCCCTCCACTTT. It is translated as CASSPASQYNSPLHF.

The chain has TRBV30 and TRBJ2-5; 9 nucleotides agree with TRBD2. Germline lookup yields CDR1 GTSNPN and CDR2 SVGIG (reference sequence). This CDR3 contains 15 residues. V lost 0 bases to trimming and J lost 5 bases; unmatched junction nucleotides: 7. Here the CDR3 reads CAWSVGGRAWETQYF. For the CDR3, the DNA is TGTGCCTGGAGTGTAGGCGGGAGGGCCTGGGAGACCCAGTACTTC.

The chain uses TRBV4-1 and TRBJ2-7; 8 nucleotides align to TRBD2. The germline V gene encodes CDR1 MGHRA and CDR2 YSYEKL. This CDR3 region has 15 residues. V shed 4 bases and J 5 bases; nucleotides not matched to a gene: 10. The CDR3 region is CASSRKGLGGDEQYF. The CDR3 DNA sequence: TGCGCCAGCAGCCGAAAGGGACTAGGAGGGGACGAGCAGTACTTC.

This rearrangement joins TRBV7-9 to TRBJ2-5; possibly TRBD1 for D (5 bases). The V gene's germline CDR1 is SEHNR and CDR2 FQNEAQ (reference sequence). V was cut by 5 bases and J by 1 base, with 17 bases left in between. The CDR3 is 16 amino acids. The CDR3 sequence: CASSPPALDSQETQYF. Written as DNA, the CDR3 is TGTGCCAGCAGCCCTCCGGCCCTCGACAGCCAAGAGACCCAGTACTTC.

V gene TRBV11-2 combines with J gene TRBJ2-1; 9 bases agree with TRBD2. Germline CDR1 reads SGHAT; CDR2 reads FQNNGV. This CDR3 contains 18 residues. Unmatched junction bases numbered 17, after V lost 6 bases and J lost 5 bases. The CDR3: CASRSPGAAGGPNNEQFF. The CDR3 DNA follows: TGTGCCAGCAGGTCTCCGGGAGCGGCGGGAGGGCCCAACAATGAGCAGTTCTTC. Supplemented by reference TRBV11-2 and TRBJ2-1, the full variable domain reads EAGVAQSPRYKIIEKRQSVAFWCNPISGHATLYWYQQILGQGPKLLIQFQNNGVVDDSQLPKDRFSAERLKGVDSTLKIQPAKLEDSAVYLCASRSPGAAGGPNNEQFFGPGTRLTVL.

V usage is TRBV27 and J usage is TRBJ2-7; weak D call: TRBD2 (6 bases). This CDR3 comprises 14 residues. Trimming removed 6 bases at V and 0 bases at J, with 12 bases between. The germline CDR1 and CDR2 sequences are MNHEY and SMNVEV (reference sequence). The CDR3 spells CASRLGTDSYEQYF. The CDR3 coding sequence is TGTGCCAGCAGGCTGGGGACTGACTCCTACGAGCAGTACTTC.

DNA of the CDR3: TGTGCCAGCAGTTACTCGAGTATGGGGGGCCAGCATGGCTACACCTTC. It codes for CASSYSSMGGQHGYTF. V and J are TRBV6-5 and TRBJ1-2; a weak D match, TRBD1 (6 bases). Germline-derived CDR1 and CDR2 are MNHEY and SVGAGI. This CDR3 is 16 amino acids long. V was pared by 0 bases and J by 6 bases, with 17 bases between.

This chain links TRBV6-5 with TRBJ2-2; TRBD2 matches at 8 bases. V lost 6 bases, J lost 10 bases, and 10 bases stayed unmatched. The CDR3 sequence is 14 residues long. Germline V gives CDR1 MNHEY, CDR2 SVGAGI. The CDR3 spells CASRPAGGPEELFF. CDR3 coding DNA: TGTGCCAGCAGGCCGGCGGGAGGCCCCGAGGAGCTGTTTTTT.